This TCR beta chain was documented in a study of cytomegalovirus exposure and HLA in healthy donors. Study observations and caveats: Relative to equally common others, HLA-associated TCR beta chains showed greater clonal expansion in a later analysis. HLA alleles showed associations with around 15,000 TCR beta sequences in a later analysis, at a 0.05 false discovery rate. A later analysis found TCR association rates differed by HLA locus, highest for DRB1 and lowest for HLA-C.

CDR3 length: 14 amino acids. Per germline, CDR1 SNHLY and CDR2 FYNNEI. The ends were cut back, 7 bases at V and 0 bases at J, with 10 bases in the middle. Vbeta (60) and Jbeta (13) primers were used in the PCR. This table comes from immunoSEQ multiplex PCR, and its TCRdb copy is limited to in-frame clones, with some not included. Altogether 150,000 to 180,000 clones are present, approximately 74% being singletons, with the ten largest covering approximately 3%. Concerning this clone: Its cognate antigen is unknown.

The V call is TRBV2, the J call TRBJ1-5; no definite D call. This TCR was sampled from a man between 18 and 29 years old in good health and CMV-seronegative. Sequenced sample: PBMCs. CDR3 in amino acids: CASTGLYSNQPQHF. The CDR3 region has the DNA TGTGCCAGCACCGGACTGTATAGCAATCAGCCCCAGCATTTT.